One sample yielded the 20 T cell receptor beta chains listed below, sequenced in a study of beta chain features in type 1 diabetes. Overall study results and limits: People with Type 1 diabetes carried modestly yet significantly shorter TCRB CDR3s in all four CD4+ subsets.

Since all of the isolated RNA was reverse transcribed, expressed TCRB transcripts were what got sequenced. The assay was immunoSEQ multiplex PCR, and TCRdb's table has in-frame clones only and misses some. The sample has around 260,000 clones, around 25% seen once. The antigens these receptors bind are not known. The sample taken for sequencing was naive CD4+ T cells from blood. These receptors were collected from a woman aged 25 to 39 with type 1 diabetes.

V and J are TRBV2 and TRBJ1-5; 7 bases are a match to TRBD1. Germline lookup yields CDR1 SNHLY and CDR2 FYNNEI. The CDR3 contains 15 residues. V was clipped by 4 bases and J by 9 bases; unmatched bases: 12. Written as DNA, the CDR3 is TGTGCCAGCAGTGCAGGGGACAGAACCACAGGGCCCCAGCATTTT. This codes for CASSAGDRTTGPQHF. The full variable domain, rest sourced from reference TRBV2 and TRBJ1-5, is EPEVTQTPSHQVTQMGQEVILRCVPISNHLYFYWYRQILGQKVEFLVSFYNNEISEKSEIFDDQFSVERPDGSNFTLKIRSTKLEDSAMYFCASSAGDRTTGPQHFGDGTRLSIL.

This clone was observed a handful of times. The chain links TRBV5-1 to TRBJ2-7; no reliable D call. Trimming removed 0 bases at V and 3 bases at J, with 16 bases between. Germline lookup yields CDR1 SGHRS and CDR2 YFSETQ. The CDR3 consists of 16 residues. CDR3 sequence (DNA): TGCGCCAGCAGCTTGGGGTTGGGCAGTAACGACTACGAGCAGTACTTC. The encoded protein is CASSLGLGSNDYEQYF.

V usage is TRBV7-8 and J usage is TRBJ1-1, with D unclear. In germline, CDR1 is SGHVS, CDR2 FQNEAQ. The V end was cut by 4 bases, the J end by 5 bases, with 11 bases between. The CDR3 sequence is 13 residues long. Here the CDR3 DNA reads TGTGCCAGCAGCTCCCGGGAACTTACTGAAGCTTTCTTT. This encodes CASSSRELTEAFF.

Only a few counts were recorded for this clone. CDR3 sequence reads: CASSPRLAGVNNEQFF. The CDR3 DNA reads TGTGCCAGCTCACCTAGACTAGCGGGAGTGAACAATGAGCAGTTCTTC. The chain combines TRBV18 with TRBJ2-1; 12 nucleotides agree with TRBD2. The trim removed 3 bases at V and 5 bases at J, leaving 5 bases unmatched. Germline CDR1 is KGHSH and CDR2 is LQKENI. The CDR3 is made up of 16 amino acids. The full variable domain, completed using reference TRBV18 and TRBJ2-1, is NAGVMQNPRHLVRRRGQEARLRCSPMKGHSHVYWYRQLPEEGLKFMVYLQKENIIDESGMPKERFSAEFPKEGPSILRIQQVVRGDSAAYFCASSPRLAGVNNEQFFGPGTRLTVL.

The CDR3, as DNA: TGTGCCACCCTCGGGCGGGAACCAGATACGCAGTATTTT. It codes for CATLGREPDTQYF. V usage is TRBV28 and J usage is TRBJ2-3; the D gene is possibly TRBD2 (6 bases). V was trimmed by 10 bases and J by 4 bases, leaving 15 bases between them. This CDR3 has 13 amino acids. CDR1 is MDHEN, CDR2 SYDVKM, per germline.

The sample holds a few counts of this clone. The rearrangement links TRBV19 to TRBJ2-5, with a tentative D call TRBD1 (6 bases). The germline gives CDR1 LNHDA, CDR2 SQIVND (reference sequence). The CDR3 spans 15 residues. V was shortened by 7 bases and J by 0 bases, with 15 bases between the two germline ends. In nucleotides, the CDR3 is TGTGCCAGTATGGAACAGGGTAGCGACCAAGAGACCCAGTACTTC. Translating it yields CASMEQGSDQETQYF.

This sequence joins TRBV9 and TRBJ2-5; 12 nucleotides match TRBD2. The V gene's germline CDR1 is SGDLS and CDR2 YYNGEE. The CDR3 extends over 15 amino acids. V gave up 7 bases and J gave up 2 bases; unmatched junction bases: 6. The CDR3 region has the DNA TGTGCCAGCGGAGGACTAGCGGGACATCAAGAGACCCAGTACTTC. Protein sequence: CASGGLAGHQETQYF.

The chain combines TRBV7-9 with TRBJ1-1; D is undetermined. V lost 2 bases and J 3 bases, leaving 4 bases between the germline ends. The germline V gene encodes CDR1 SEHNR and CDR2 FQNEAQ (reference sequence). The CDR3 is 12 amino acids. For the CDR3, the DNA is TGTGCCAGCAGCTTACAGTACACTGAAGCTTTCTTT. Translation gives CASSLQYTEAFF.

The chain is built from TRBV6-1 and TRBJ1-5; 10 positions match TRBD1. Germline V lookup: CDR1 MNHNS, CDR2 SASEGT. The ends lost 8 bases at V and 0 bases at J; junction bases unmatched: 4. This CDR3 is 15 amino acids long. The CDR3 protein is CASLGTGVSNQPQHF. CDR3 nucleotides: TGTGCCAGCCTAGGGACAGGGGTTAGCAATCAGCCCCAGCATTTT.

The sample holds a few counts of this clone. The chain links TRBV29-1 to TRBJ1-1; D gene uncertain. V was trimmed by 4 bases and J by 3 bases, leaving 18 bases between them. The CDR3 is made up of 15 amino acids. CDR1 is SQVTM, CDR2 ANQGSEA, per germline. CDR3 residues: CSVADLAGGYTEAFF. DNA of the CDR3: TGCAGCGTTGCAGACCTCGCGGGAGGGTACACTGAAGCTTTCTTT.

This clone was seen just once. The V gene is TRBV6-5, the J gene TRBJ1-2; the D is unclear. The CDR3 is 14 residues long. V dropped 2 bases and J dropped 2 bases, with 9 bases sitting between them. The V gene's germline CDR1 is MNHEY and CDR2 SVGAGI. The CDR3 here is CASSYRRENYGYTF. CDR3 bases: TGTGCCAGCAGTTACAGGAGGGAAAACTATGGCTACACCTTC.

The chain is built from TRBV10-3 and TRBJ2-7; the match to TRBD2 covers 7 bases. The CDR3 contains 14 residues. The J segment lost 2 bases and the V segment lost 7 bases, leaving 8 bases of the junction unmatched. Looked up from germline, CDR1 is ENHRY and CDR2 is SYGVKD. The CDR3 loop reads CAINPAGTAYEQYF. The CDR3 coding sequence is TGTGCCATCAATCCAGCGGGGACCGCCTACGAGCAGTACTTC.

There are a few counts of this clone. This chain uses TRBV30 with TRBJ2-6; TRBD2 matches 10 bases. Germline assignment: CDR1 GTSNPN and CDR2 SVGIG (reference sequence). V was pared by 3 bases and J by 0 bases, with 17 bases of the junction left unmatched. The CDR3 length is 21 residues. The CDR3 nucleotides read TGTGCCTGGAGCGCTATAAGGACTAGCGGAAATTTTAGCTCTGGGGCCAACGTCCTGACTTTC. This translates into CAWSAIRTSGNFSSGANVLTF. The whole variable domain, remainder taken from reference TRBV30 and TRBJ2-6, is SQTIHQWPATLVQPVGSPLSLECTVEGTSNPNLYWYRQAAGRGLQLLFYSVGIGQISSEVPQNLSASRPQDRQFILSSKKLLLSDSGFYLCAWSAIRTSGNFSSGANVLTFGAGSRLTVL.

The chain uses TRBV9 and TRBJ1-2; TRBD1 aligns across 8 bases. The germline CDR1 and CDR2 sequences are SGDLS and YYNGEE. The CDR3 runs to 14 residues. With V trimmed by 3 bases and J by 7 bases, 8 bases remained unmatched. CDR3 amino acids: CASSAEAGGIGYTF. For the CDR3, the DNA is TGTGCCAGCAGCGCCGAAGCAGGGGGCATTGGCTACACCTTC. The full variable domain, completed using reference TRBV9 and TRBJ1-2, is DSGVTQTPKHLITATGQRVTLRCSPRSGDLSVYWYQQSLDQGLQFLIQYYNGEERAKGNILERFSAQQFPDLHSELNLSSLELGDSALYFCASSAEAGGIGYTFGSGTRLTVV.

The chain has TRBV28 and TRBJ2-4, with 11 bases fitting TRBD2. The germline gives CDR1 MDHEN, CDR2 SYDVKM. Losses at the gene ends were 7 bases for V and 6 bases for J; bases not matched to a gene: 8. The CDR3 has 15 amino acids. The CDR3 nucleotides are TGTGCCAGCATATTAGCGGGAGGGCCCGGAAACATTCAGTACTTC. Translating it yields CASILAGGPGNIQYF.

This chain links TRBV14 with TRBJ2-7, with a tentative D call TRBD1 (6 bases). The CDR3 spans 13 residues. The V and J ends lost 4 bases and 2 bases respectively, with 9 bases between them. Per germline, CDR1 SGHDN and CDR2 FVKESK. This chain's CDR3 is CASSPAGAYEQYF. The DNA for the CDR3 is TGTGCCAGCAGCCCCGCAGGGGCCTACGAGCAGTACTTC.

Only a few counts were recorded for this clone. V and J are TRBV7-9 and TRBJ2-7; 7 nucleotides agree with TRBD1. V was pared by 5 bases and J by 7 bases, with 2 bases of the junction left unmatched. In germline, CDR1 is SEHNR, CDR2 FQNEAQ (reference sequence). The CDR3 is made up of 11 amino acids. The CDR3 nucleotides are TGTGCCAGCAGCCCGGACAGGGAGCAGTACTTC. Translation: CASSPDREQYF.

The chain carries TRBV2 and TRBJ2-1, with a possible D match to TRBD2 (6 bases). The germline V and J ends were trimmed by 2 bases and 1 base, with 9 bases remaining between them. The CDR3 runs to 15 residues. From germline, CDR1 is SNHLY and CDR2 FYNNEI. CDR3 in amino acids: CASSETGRSYNEQFF. CDR3 nucleotides: TGTGCCAGCAGTGAAACCGGGAGATCCTACAATGAGCAGTTCTTC.

This sequence joins TRBV5-1 and TRBJ1-1; 9 bases agree with TRBD1. CDR1 and CDR2 (germline): SGHRS, YFSETQ. V gave up 6 bases and J gave up 6 bases; unmatched junction bases: 9. CDR3 length: 14 residues. The chain's CDR3 is CASTPGQGRPEAFF. The CDR3 nucleotides are TGCGCCAGCACCCCGGGACAGGGTAGACCTGAAGCTTTCTTT.

The sample holds a few counts of this clone. The V gene is TRBV5-4, the J gene TRBJ2-3; possible D gene TRBD2, 6 bases. Germline loops: CDR1 SGHNT, CDR2 YYREEE (reference sequence). V was trimmed by 4 bases and J by 2 bases, leaving 17 bases between them. The CDR3 totals 16 residues. CDR3 sequence (DNA): TGTGCCAGCAGCAACCGGGACTCTTCTAACACAGATACGCAGTATTTT. It is translated as CASSNRDSSNTDTQYF.